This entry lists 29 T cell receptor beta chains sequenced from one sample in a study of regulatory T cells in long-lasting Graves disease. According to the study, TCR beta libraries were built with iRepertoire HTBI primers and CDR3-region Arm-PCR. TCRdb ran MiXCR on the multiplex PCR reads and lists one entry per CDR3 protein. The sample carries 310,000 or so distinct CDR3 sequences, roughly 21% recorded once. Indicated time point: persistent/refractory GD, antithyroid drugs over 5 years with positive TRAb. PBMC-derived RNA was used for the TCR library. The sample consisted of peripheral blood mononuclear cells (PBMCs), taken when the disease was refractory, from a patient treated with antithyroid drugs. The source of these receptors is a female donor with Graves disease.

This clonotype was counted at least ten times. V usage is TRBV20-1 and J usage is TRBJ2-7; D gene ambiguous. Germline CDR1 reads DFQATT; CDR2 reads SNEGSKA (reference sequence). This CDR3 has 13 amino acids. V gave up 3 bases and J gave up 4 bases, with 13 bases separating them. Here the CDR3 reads CSARGSSGYEQYF. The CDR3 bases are TGCAGTGCTAGGGGGTCTTCCGGATACGAGCAGTACTTC.

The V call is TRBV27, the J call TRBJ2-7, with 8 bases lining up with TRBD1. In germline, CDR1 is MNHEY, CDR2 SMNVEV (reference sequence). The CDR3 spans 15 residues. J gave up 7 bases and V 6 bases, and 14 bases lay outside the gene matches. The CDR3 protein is CASSQGAGGIGEQYF. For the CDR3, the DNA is TGTGCCAGCAGCCAAGGGGCAGGGGGCATCGGGGAGCAGTACTTC.

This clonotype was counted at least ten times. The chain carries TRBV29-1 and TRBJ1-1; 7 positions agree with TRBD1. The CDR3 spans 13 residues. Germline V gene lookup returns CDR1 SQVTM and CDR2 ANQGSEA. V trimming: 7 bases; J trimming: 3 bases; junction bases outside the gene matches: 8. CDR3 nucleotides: TGCAGCGCCCGGCAGGGGGTAGACACTGAAGCTTTCTTT. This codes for CSARQGVDTEAFF.

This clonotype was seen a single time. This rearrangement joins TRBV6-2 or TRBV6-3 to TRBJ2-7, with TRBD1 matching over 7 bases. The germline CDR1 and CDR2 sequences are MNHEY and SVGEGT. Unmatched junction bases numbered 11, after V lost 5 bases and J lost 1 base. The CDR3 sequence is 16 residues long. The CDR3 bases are TGTGCCAGCAGTGGGTACCGGGACAGTGGTTCCTACGAGCAGTACTTC. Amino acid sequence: CASSGYRDSGSYEQYF.

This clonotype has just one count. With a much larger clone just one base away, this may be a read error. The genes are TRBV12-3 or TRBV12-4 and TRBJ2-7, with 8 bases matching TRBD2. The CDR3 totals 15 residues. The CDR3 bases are TGTACCAGCAGTCCTTCGCGGACTAGCACCTACGAGCAGTACTTC. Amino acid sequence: CTSSPSRTSTYEQYF.

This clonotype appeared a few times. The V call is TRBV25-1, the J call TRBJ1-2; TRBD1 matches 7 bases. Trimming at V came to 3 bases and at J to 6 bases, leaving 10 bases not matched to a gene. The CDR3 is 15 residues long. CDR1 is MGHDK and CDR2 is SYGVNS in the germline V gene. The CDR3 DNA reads TGTGCCAGCAGTGAGACAGGGTGGGGATCTCATGGCTACACCTTC. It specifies CASSETGWGSHGYTF.

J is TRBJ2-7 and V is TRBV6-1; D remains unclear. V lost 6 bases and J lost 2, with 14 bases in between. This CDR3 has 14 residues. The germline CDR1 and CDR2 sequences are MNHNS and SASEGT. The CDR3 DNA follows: TGTGCCAGCAGCAAACAGACCGACCCCTACGAGCAGTACTTC. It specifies CASSKQTDPYEQYF.

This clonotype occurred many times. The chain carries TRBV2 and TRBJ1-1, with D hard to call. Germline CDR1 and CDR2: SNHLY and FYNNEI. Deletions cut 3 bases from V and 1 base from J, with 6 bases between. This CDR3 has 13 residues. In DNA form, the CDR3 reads TGTGCCAGCAGTGAGGACGGGAACACTGAAGCTTTCTTT. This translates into CASSEDGNTEAFF.

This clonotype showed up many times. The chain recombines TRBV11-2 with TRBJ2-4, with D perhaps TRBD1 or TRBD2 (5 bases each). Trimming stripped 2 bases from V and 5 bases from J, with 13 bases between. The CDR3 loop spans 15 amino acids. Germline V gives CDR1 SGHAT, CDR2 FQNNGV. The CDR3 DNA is TGTGCCAGCAGCTTACGGCTGGGGGAACAAAACATTCAGTACTTC. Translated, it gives CASSLRLGEQNIQYF.

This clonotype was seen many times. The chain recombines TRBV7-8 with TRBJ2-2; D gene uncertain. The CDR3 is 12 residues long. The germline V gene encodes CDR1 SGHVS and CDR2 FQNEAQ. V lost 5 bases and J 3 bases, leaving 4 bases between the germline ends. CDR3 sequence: CASSPYTGELFF. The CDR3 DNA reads TGTGCCAGCAGCCCCTACACCGGGGAGCTGTTTTTT.

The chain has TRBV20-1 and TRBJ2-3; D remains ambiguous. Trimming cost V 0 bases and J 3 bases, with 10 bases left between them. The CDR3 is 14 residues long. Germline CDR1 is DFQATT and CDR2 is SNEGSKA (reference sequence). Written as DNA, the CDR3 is TGCAGTGCTAGAGAATACCAGAGTACAGATACGCAGTATTTT. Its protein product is CSAREYQSTDTQYF.

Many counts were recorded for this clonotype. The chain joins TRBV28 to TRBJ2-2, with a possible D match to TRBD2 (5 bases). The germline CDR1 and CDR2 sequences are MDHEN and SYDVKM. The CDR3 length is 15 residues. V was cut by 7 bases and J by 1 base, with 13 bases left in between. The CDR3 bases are TGTGCCAGCATCTACAGAAGCGGGAACACCGGGGAGCTGTTTTTT. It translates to CASIYRSGNTGELFF.

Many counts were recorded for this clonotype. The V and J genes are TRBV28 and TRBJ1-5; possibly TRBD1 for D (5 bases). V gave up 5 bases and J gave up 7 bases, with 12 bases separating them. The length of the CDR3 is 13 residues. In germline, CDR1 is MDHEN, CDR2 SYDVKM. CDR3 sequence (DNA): TGTGCCAGCAGTCCGACAGCGACCCAGCCCCAGCATTTT. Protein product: CASSPTATQPQHF.

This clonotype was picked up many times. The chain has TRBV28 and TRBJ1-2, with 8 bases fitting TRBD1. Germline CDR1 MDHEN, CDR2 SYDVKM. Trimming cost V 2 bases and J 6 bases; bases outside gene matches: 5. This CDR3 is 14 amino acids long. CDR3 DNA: TGTGCCAGCAGTTTACCCAGGGGGCGAAATGGCTACACCTTC. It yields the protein CASSLPRGRNGYTF.

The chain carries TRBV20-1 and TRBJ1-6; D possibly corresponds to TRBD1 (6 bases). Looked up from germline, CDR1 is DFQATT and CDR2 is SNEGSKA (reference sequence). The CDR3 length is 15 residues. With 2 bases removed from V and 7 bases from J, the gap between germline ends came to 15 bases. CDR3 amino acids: CSARRTGTKNSPLHF. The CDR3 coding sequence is TGCAGTGCTAGACGCACAGGGACCAAGAATTCACCCCTCCACTTT.

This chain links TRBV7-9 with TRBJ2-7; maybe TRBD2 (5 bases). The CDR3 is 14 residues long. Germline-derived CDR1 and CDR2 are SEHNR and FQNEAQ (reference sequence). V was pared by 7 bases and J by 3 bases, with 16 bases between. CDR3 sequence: CASTLGVNNYEQYF. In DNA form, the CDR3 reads TGTGCCAGCACTTTGGGAGTAAACAACTACGAGCAGTACTTC.

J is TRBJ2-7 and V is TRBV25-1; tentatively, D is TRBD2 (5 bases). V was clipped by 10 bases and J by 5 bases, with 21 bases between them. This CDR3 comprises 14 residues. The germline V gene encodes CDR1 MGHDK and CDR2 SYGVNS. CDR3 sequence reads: CATNTDLGRNEQYF. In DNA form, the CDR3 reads TGTGCCACCAACACAGATTTGGGGAGAAACGAGCAGTACTTC.

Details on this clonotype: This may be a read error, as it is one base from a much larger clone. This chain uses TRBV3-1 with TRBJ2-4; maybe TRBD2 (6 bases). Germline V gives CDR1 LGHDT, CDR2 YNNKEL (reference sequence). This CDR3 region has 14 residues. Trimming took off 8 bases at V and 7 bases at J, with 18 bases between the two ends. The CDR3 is CASGPEAGTNIQYF. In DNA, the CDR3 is TGTGCCAGCGGTCCCGAGGCGGGGACCAACATTCAGTACTTC.

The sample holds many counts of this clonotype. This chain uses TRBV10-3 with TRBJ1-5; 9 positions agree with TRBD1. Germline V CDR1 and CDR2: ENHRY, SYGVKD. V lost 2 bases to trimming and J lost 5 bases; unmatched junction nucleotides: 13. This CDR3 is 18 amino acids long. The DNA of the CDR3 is TGTGCCATCAGTGAGCCAGGAGTGGGACAGGGCTTCGATCAGCCCCAGCATTTT. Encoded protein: CAISEPGVGQGFDQPQHF.

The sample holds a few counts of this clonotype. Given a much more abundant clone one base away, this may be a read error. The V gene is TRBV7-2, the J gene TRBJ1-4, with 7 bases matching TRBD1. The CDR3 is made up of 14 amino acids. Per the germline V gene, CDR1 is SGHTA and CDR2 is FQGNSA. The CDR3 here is CASSFRQGGEKLLF. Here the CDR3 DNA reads TGTGCCAGCAGCTTTAGACAGGGTGGAGAAAAACTGCTTTTT.

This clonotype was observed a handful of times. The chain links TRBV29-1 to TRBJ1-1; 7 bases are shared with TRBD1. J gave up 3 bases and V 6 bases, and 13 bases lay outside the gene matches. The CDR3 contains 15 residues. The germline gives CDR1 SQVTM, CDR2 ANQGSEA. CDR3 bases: TGCAGCGTCGCGTCCTATCACAGGGGCGACACTGAAGCTTTCTTT. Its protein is CSVASYHRGDTEAFF.

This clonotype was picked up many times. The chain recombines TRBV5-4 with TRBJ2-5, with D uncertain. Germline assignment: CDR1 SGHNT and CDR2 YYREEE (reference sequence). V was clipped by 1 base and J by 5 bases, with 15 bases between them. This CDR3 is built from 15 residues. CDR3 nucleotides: TGTGCCAGCAGCTTGCGTCCACTCCCCCAGGAGACCCAGTACTTC. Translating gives CASSLRPLPQETQYF.

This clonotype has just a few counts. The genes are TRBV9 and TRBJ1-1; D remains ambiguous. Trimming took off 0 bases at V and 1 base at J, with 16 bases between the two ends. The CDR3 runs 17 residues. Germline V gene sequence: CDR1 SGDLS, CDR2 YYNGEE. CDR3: CASSVDPVAGGNTEAFF. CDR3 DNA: TGTGCCAGCAGCGTAGATCCAGTGGCGGGCGGGAACACTGAAGCTTTCTTT.

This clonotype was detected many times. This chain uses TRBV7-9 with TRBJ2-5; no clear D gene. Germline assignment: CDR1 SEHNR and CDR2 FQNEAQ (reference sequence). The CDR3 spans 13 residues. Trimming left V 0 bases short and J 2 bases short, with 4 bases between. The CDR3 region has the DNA TGTGCCAGCAGCTTAGCCCCGCAAGAGACCCAGTACTTC. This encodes CASSLAPQETQYF.

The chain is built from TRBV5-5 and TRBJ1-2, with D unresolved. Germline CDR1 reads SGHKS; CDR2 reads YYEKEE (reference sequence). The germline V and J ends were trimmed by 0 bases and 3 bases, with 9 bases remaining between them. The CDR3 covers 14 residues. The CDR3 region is CASSLVTDYYGYTF. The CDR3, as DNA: TGTGCCAGCAGCTTGGTGACCGATTACTATGGCTACACCTTC. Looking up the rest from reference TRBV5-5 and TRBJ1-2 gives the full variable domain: DAGVTQSPTHLIKTRGQQVTLRCSPISGHKSVSWYQQVLGQGPQFIFQYYEKEERGRGNFPDRFSARQFPNYSSELNVNALLLGDSALYLCASSLVTDYYGYTFGSGTRLTVV.

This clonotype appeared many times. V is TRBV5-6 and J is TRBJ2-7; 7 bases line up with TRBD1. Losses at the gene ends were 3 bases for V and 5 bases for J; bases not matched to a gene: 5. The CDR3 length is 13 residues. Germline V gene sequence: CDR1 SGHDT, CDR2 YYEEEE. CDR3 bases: TGTGCCAGCAGCTCGACAGGGTCCCACGAGCAGTACTTC. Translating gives CASSSTGSHEQYF.

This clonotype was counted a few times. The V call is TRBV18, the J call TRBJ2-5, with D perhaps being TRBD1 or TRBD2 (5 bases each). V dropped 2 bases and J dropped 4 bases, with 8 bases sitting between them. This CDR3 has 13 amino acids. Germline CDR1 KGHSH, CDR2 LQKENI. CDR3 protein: CASSPFGGETQYF. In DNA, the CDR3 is TGTGCCAGCTCACCATTTGGGGGAGAGACCCAGTACTTC.

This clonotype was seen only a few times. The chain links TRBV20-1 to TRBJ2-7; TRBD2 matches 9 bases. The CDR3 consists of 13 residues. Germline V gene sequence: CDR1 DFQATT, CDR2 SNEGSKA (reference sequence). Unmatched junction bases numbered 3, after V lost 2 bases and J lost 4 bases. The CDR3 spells CSARYSGRYEQYF. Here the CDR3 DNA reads TGCAGTGCTAGATACAGCGGGAGGTACGAGCAGTACTTC.

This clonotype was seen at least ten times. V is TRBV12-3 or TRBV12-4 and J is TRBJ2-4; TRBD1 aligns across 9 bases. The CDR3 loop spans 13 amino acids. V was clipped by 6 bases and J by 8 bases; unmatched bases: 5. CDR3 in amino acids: CASRGQGRDIQYF. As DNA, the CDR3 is TGTGCCAGCAGGGGACAGGGAAGGGACATTCAGTACTTC.